Following are 3 T cell receptor beta chains from one sample sequenced in a study of T cells in Graves' hyperthyroidism and ophthalmopathy. RNA transcripts were the template for amplifying TCR beta CDR3 regions. Initially, a first-round RT-PCR of the TCR CDR3 employed the HTBI primer set. A single record per CDR3 protein comes from TCRdb applying MiXCR to the multiplex PCR reads. The sample carries a few hundred thousand distinct CDR3 sequences, roughly an eighth recorded once. The specimen was blood. The source of these receptors is a woman between 18 and 29 years old with Graves' hyperthyroidism.

V is TRBV28 and J is TRBJ2-2; TRBD1 matches at 7 bases. The CDR3 extends over 16 amino acids. V lost 3 bases and J lost 0; bases outside the gene matches: 4. The germline V gene has CDR1 MDHEN and CDR2 SYDVKM. For the CDR3, the DNA is TGTGCCAGCAGTTTCACAGGGGAATCGAACACCGGGGAGCTGTTTTTT. Protein product: CASSFTGESNTGELFF.

Many counts were recorded for this clonotype. V and J are TRBV6-2 or TRBV6-3 and TRBJ1-4, with a tentative D call TRBD1 (5 bases). V shed 5 bases and J shed 8 bases, with 15 bases lying between them. This CDR3 has 14 amino acids. Germline CDR1 is MNHEY and CDR2 is SVGEGT. In DNA form, the CDR3 reads TGTGCCAGCAGTCTGCCCGGGACCGAAGAAAAACTGTTTTTT. This encodes CASSLPGTEEKLFF.

This clonotype has a count of ten or more. This chain uses TRBV28 with TRBJ1-4; TRBD1 matches at 10 bases. V lost 4 bases and J lost 6; bases outside the gene matches: 5. CDR1 and CDR2 from the germline V gene are MDHEN and SYDVKM. This CDR3 is 15 amino acids long. CDR3 sequence reads: CASSWTGGRDEKLFF. The CDR3 coding sequence is TGTGCCAGCAGTTGGACAGGGGGTAGAGATGAAAAACTGTTTTTT. Filled out from reference TRBV28 and TRBJ1-4, the complete variable domain reads DVKVTQSSRYLVKRTGEKVFLECVQDMDHENMFWYRQDPGLGLRLIYFSYDVKMKEKGDIPEGYSVSREKKERFSLILESASTNQTSMYLCASSWTGGRDEKLFFGSGTQLSVL.